This T cell receptor (beta chain) originates from a study of T cells in Graves' hyperthyroidism and ophthalmopathy. This clonotype was seen many times. Trimming left V 2 bases short and J 4 bases short, with 8 bases between. The CDR3 covers 13 residues. Uncontrolled infections, other autoimmune diseases, pregnancy or lactation led to exclusion of patients. The PBMCs had their origin in approximately 10 ml of fresh peripheral blood. Amplified TCR beta CDR3 regions derived from RNA transcripts. The TCR CDR3 first-round RT-PCR relied on the HTBI primer set. In TCRdb, the multiplex PCR reads were re-called with MiXCR into one record per CDR3 protein. This table has some 550,000 distinct CDR3 sequences, around 20% appearing once.

The clonotype was recovered from a man in his late teens or twenties with Graves' hyperthyroidism. V gene TRBV12-3 or TRBV12-4 combines with J gene TRBJ1-2; D unresolved. The source material was blood. Here the CDR3 DNA reads TGTGCCAGCAGTTTAAAGGATCGCTATGGCTACACCTTC. Protein product: CASSLKDRYGYTF.